This entry lists 12 T cell receptor beta chains sequenced from one sample in a study of cytomegalovirus exposure and HLA in healthy donors. The PCR contained 60 Vbeta and 13 Jbeta primers. Generated by immunoSEQ multiplex PCR, the TCRdb table keeps only in-frame clones and is missing some. Here the sample spans about 120,000 clones, about three quarters being singletons. Source material: PBMCs. The receptor set was obtained from a woman younger than 45 in good health and CMV-seropositive.

The chain uses TRBV5-4 and TRBJ2-7, with 9 bases identical to TRBD2. Trimming at V came to 5 bases and at J to 4 bases, leaving 7 bases not matched to a gene. The germline V gene encodes CDR1 SGHNT and CDR2 YYREEE (reference sequence). This CDR3 has 14 amino acids. In DNA, the CDR3 is TGTGCCAGCAGTGCCCAGCGGGGGGCATACGAGCAGTACTTC. This translates into CASSAQRGAYEQYF.

The V and J genes are TRBV4-3 and TRBJ2-7; TRBD1 matches at 10 bases. The germline V gene encodes CDR1 LGHNA and CDR2 YSLEER. This CDR3 contains 14 residues. Trimming at V came to 1 base and at J to 5 bases, leaving 2 bases not matched to a gene. The CDR3 spells CASSQGQGAHEQYF. For the CDR3, the DNA is TGCGCCAGCAGCCAAGGACAGGGGGCCCACGAGCAGTACTTC.

The chain has TRBV4-3 and TRBJ1-2; the D gene is possibly TRBD1 (5 bases). The V and J ends lost 0 bases and 8 bases respectively, with 13 bases between them. The germline gives CDR1 LGHNA, CDR2 YSLEER. This CDR3 spans 14 amino acids. The DNA of the CDR3 is TGCGCCAGCAGCCAAGATCGCGGGGCGCGGGGCTACACCTTC. Amino acid sequence: CASSQDRGARGYTF.

V is TRBV29-1 and J is TRBJ2-6; D gene unclear. The germline V and J ends were trimmed by 3 bases and 4 bases, with 7 bases remaining between them. CDR1 SQVTM and CDR2 ANQGSEA come from the germline V gene. The CDR3 contains 13 residues. CDR3 bases: TGCAGCGTTGATGCGTCAGGGGCCAACGTCCTGACTTTC. This encodes CSVDASGANVLTF.

The rearrangement joins TRBV6-5 to TRBJ2-7; a weak D match, TRBD1 (6 bases). CDR1 and CDR2 (germline): MNHEY, SVGAGI. CDR3 length equals 16 residues. The germline V and J ends were trimmed by 0 bases and 2 bases, with 14 bases remaining between them. The CDR3 here is CASSYSIGQNTYEQYF. The CDR3 coding sequence is TGTGCCAGCAGTTACTCGATTGGACAGAATACCTACGAGCAGTACTTC.

A few counts support this clone. The rearrangement joins TRBV2 to TRBJ1-6, with 10 bases that match TRBD1. The V gene end was trimmed by 6 bases and the J gene end by 8 bases; junction bases not matched to a gene: 4. The germline V gene has CDR1 SNHLY and CDR2 FYNNEI. This CDR3 contains 14 residues. The CDR3 nucleotides are TGTGCCAGCAGGACGGGACAGGGGCATTCACCCCTCCACTTT. Amino acid sequence: CASRTGQGHSPLHF.

The V and J genes are TRBV6-6 and TRBJ2-7; 12 nucleotides agree with TRBD1. Germline loops: CDR1 MNHNY, CDR2 SVGAGI (reference sequence). The V gene end was trimmed by 2 bases and the J gene end by 4 bases; junction bases not matched to a gene: 3. The CDR3 spans 15 residues. The CDR3 region has the DNA TGTGCCAGCAGTTACGGGACAGGGGGCTGGTACGAGCAGTACTTC. Amino acids: CASSYGTGGWYEQYF.

The V gene is TRBV10-2, the J gene TRBJ2-3; tentatively, D is TRBD1 (6 bases). The germline V gene has CDR1 WSHSY and CDR2 SAAADI. This CDR3 has 15 residues. V gave up 7 bases and J gave up 5 bases, with 19 bases separating them. In nucleotides, the CDR3 is TGCGCCAGCACAAGGGTGGCAGCAGGGGTAGATACGCAGTATTTT. This encodes CASTRVAAGVDTQYF.

The chain is built from TRBV5-5 and TRBJ1-6, with D maybe TRBD1 (5 bases). CDR1 SGHKS and CDR2 YYEKEE come from the germline V gene (reference sequence). The V gene lost 1 base and the J gene lost 0 bases, with 20 bases spanning the gap. CDR3 length equals 20 residues. The CDR3, as DNA: TGTGCCAGCAGCTTGTACGTGTCCGGTCGGGGGAGCTCCTATAATTCACCCCTCCACTTT. It codes for CASSLYVSGRGSSYNSPLHF.

The chain has TRBV9 and TRBJ2-5; 8 nucleotides match TRBD1. Looked up from germline, CDR1 is SGDLS and CDR2 is YYNGEE. V lost 3 bases to trimming and J lost 1 base; unmatched junction nucleotides: 2. The CDR3 is 14 residues long. The CDR3 nucleotides read TGTGCCAGCAGCGGCGGACAGGGCCAAGAGACCCAGTACTTC. This gives the protein CASSGGQGQETQYF.

The chain recombines TRBV7-9 with TRBJ1-1, with D possibly matching TRBD1 (6 bases). Germline CDR1 SEHNR, CDR2 FQNEAQ (reference sequence). The CDR3 spans 16 residues. The V gene lost 5 bases and the J gene lost 5 bases, with 21 bases spanning the gap. CDR3: CASSQDEGGPGTEAFF. CDR3 sequence (DNA): TGTGCCAGCAGCCAGGATGAGGGGGGGCCGGGGACTGAAGCTTTCTTT.

The chain uses TRBV9 and TRBJ2-5; 10 nucleotides agree with TRBD2. The germline V gene has CDR1 SGDLS and CDR2 YYNGEE. The CDR3 length is 15 residues. V was pared by 4 bases and J by 5 bases, with 8 bases of the junction left unmatched. The CDR3 protein is CASSSSSGGWETQYF. The CDR3 bases are TGTGCCAGCAGCTCCTCTAGCGGGGGTTGGGAGACCCAGTACTTC.